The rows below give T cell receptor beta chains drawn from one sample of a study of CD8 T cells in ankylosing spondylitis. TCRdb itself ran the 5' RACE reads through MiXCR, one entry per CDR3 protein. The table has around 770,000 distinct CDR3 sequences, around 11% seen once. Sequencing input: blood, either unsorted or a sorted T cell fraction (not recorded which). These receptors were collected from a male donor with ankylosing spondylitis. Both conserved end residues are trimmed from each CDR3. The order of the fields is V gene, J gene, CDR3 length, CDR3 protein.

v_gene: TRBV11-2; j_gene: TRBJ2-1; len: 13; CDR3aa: ASSFRAAGVDEQF
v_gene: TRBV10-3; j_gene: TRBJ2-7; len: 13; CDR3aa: AISAARLGTNEQY
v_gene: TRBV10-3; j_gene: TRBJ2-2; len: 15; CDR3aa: AISEPPTGPLAGELF
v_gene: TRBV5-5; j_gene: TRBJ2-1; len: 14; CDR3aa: ASSVGQSLDYNEQF
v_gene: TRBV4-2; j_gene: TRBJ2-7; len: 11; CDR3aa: ASSPRLGSEQY
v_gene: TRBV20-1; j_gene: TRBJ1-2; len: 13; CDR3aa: SARTRGRINYGYT
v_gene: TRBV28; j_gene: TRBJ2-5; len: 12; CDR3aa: ASSLYRTRVTQY
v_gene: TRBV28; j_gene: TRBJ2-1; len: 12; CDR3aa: ASSFSLDGDEQF
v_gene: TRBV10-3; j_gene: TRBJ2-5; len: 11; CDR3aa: AISADPRETQY
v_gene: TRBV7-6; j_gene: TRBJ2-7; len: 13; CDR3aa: ASSLAGQGAYEQY
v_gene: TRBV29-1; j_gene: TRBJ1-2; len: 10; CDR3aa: SVDGTLYGYT
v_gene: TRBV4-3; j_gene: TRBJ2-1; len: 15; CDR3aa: ASRSFTGTGGYNEQF
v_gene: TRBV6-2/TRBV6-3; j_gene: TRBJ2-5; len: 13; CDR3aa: ASNMGWRGEETQY
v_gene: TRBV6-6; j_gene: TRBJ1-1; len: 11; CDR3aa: ASSYGQEFEAF
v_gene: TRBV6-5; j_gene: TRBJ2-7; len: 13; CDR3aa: ASSYPDRGRLEQY
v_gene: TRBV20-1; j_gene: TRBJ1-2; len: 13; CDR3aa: SARDSSRAASGYT
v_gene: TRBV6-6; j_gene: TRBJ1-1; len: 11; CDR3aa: ASGKQLNTEAF
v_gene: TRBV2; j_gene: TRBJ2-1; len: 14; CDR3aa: ASSEAAGLAGAEQF
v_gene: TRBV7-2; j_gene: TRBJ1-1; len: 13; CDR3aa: ASSLVGNVNTEAF
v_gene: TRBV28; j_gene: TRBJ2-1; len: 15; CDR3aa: ASSYFRLAFSYNEQF
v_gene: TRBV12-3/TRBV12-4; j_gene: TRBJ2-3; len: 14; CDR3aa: ASKHDSDPVTDTQY
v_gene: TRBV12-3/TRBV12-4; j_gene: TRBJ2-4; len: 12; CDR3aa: ASRLGVVKNIQY
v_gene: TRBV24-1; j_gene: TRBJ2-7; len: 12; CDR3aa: ATSDIGQPYEQY